A single sample is the source of the 12 T cell receptor beta chains below, sequenced in a study of blood T cells in healthy people across ages. Using a J-beta primer mix together with a sample-barcoded 5' primer, a second PCR was run for about 7 to 12 cycles. One entry per CDR3 protein results from TCRdb running MiXCR on the 5' RACE reads. Of around 870,000 distinct CDR3 sequences in the sample, more than 25% were seen once. Sequences were obtained from blood. Receptors originate from a woman older than 75 in good health.

A remark on this clonotype: This sequence may be a read error, since a much larger clone differs from it by one base. This likely comes from a read error, as the CDR3 has no conserved phenylalanine or tryptophan at its end. The J gene is TRBJ1-2, the V gene TRBV20-1; TRBD1 matches at 10 bases. With 2 bases clipped from V and 8 bases from J, the junction kept 14 bases outside the gene matches. From germline, CDR1 is DFQATT and CDR2 SNEGSKA (reference sequence). The CDR3 totals 16 residues. The CDR3 nucleotides read TGCAGTGCTAGACCCGGGACAGGGGTTAGAAAAAGCGGCTACACCATC. Translating gives CSARPGTGVRKSGYTI.

Remarks on this clonotype: This may be a read error: a much more frequent sequence differs by one nucleotide. The chain has TRBV5-1 and TRBJ2-5, with D perhaps TRBD1 or TRBD2 (5 bases each). The DNA end is more similar to TRBJ2-4, so the J call may be wrong. The CDR3 runs 14 residues. Germline CDR1 is SGHRS and CDR2 is YFSETQ. The CDR3 reads CASSWGTSGNIQYF. CDR3 nucleotide sequence: TGCGCCAGCAGCTGGGGGACGTCGGGAAACATTCAGTACTTC.

Ten or more counts support this clonotype. V is TRBV7-2 and J is TRBJ2-7; possible D gene TRBD1, 6 bases. The V end was cut by 4 bases, the J end by 6 bases, with 13 bases between. Germline values: CDR1 SGHTA, CDR2 FQGNSA. The CDR3 is 13 amino acids. The CDR3, as DNA: TGTGCCAGCAGCTCGAACAGGGTTTCCGAGCAGTACTTC. This sequence encodes CASSSNRVSEQYF.

This clonotype has a count of ten or more. V and J are TRBV9 and TRBJ1-2; D remains unclear. CDR1 and CDR2 (germline): SGDLS, YYNGEE. Trimming cost V 0 bases and J 2 bases, with 11 bases left between them. CDR3 length equals 15 residues. As DNA, the CDR3 is TGTGCCAGCAGCGTAGGTGGCAGTGGGAACTATGGCTACACCTTC. As protein: CASSVGGSGNYGYTF.

This sequence joins TRBV27 and TRBJ2-6, with D possibly being TRBD2 (5 bases). There are 15 residues in the CDR3. Trimming cost V 7 bases and J 0 bases, with 10 bases left between them. Germline CDR1 MNHEY, CDR2 SMNVEV (reference sequence). CDR3 in DNA: TGTGCCAGCACCGTGGGGAGCTCTGGGGCCAACGTCCTGACTTTC. Its protein product is CASTVGSSGANVLTF.

This clonotype was detected only a few times. A read error may be the cause here, since a much bigger clone is one base away. The CDR3 loop reads CASRPIERGYGYTF. The CDR3 DNA sequence: TGTGCCAGCAGACCCATTGAGAGGGGCTATGGCTACACCTTC. The chain has TRBV6-5 and TRBJ1-2; maybe TRBD1 (5 bases). The CDR3 contains 14 residues. Trimming took off 6 bases at V and 4 bases at J, with 15 bases between the two ends. Germline CDR1 is MNHEY and CDR2 is SVGAGI.

This clonotype was recorded many times. The rearrangement joins TRBV6-2 or TRBV6-3 to TRBJ2-7, with a tentative D call TRBD1 (6 bases). Germline V gene data show CDR1 as MNHEY and CDR2 as SVGEGT. The CDR3 runs 13 residues. Trimming shortened V by 5 bases and J by 6 bases, and 14 bases separated the two germline ends. The CDR3 here is CASSPPGDSEQYF. The CDR3, as DNA: TGTGCCAGCAGTCCTCCAGGGGATAGCGAGCAGTACTTC.

The chain employs TRBV7-2 and TRBJ2-1; 12 bases map to TRBD1. CDR1 and CDR2 (germline): SGHTA, FQGNSA. The CDR3 contains 14 residues. Trimming cost V 6 bases and J 7 bases; bases outside gene matches: 4. The CDR3 coding sequence is TGTGCCAGCAGGCCGGGACAGGGGGCGAATGAGCAGTTCTTC. This gives the protein CASRPGQGANEQFF.

This clonotype was observed at least ten times. The chain links TRBV10-3 to TRBJ2-1, with 9 nucleotides matching TRBD1. Germline V gives CDR1 ENHRY, CDR2 SYGVKD. J gave up 4 bases and V 3 bases, and 7 bases lay outside the gene matches. The CDR3 has 16 residues. Written as DNA, the CDR3 is TGTGCCATCAGTGACCCAGGACAGGGGCCATACAATGAGCAGTTCTTC. It yields the protein CAISDPGQGPYNEQFF.

CDR3 DNA: TGCGCCAGCAGCCCCGACCCGGGGGGCTCCTATAATTCACCCCTCCACTTT. It translates to CASSPDPGGSYNSPLHF. The V and J genes are TRBV5-1 and TRBJ1-6, with D possibly matching TRBD1 (5 bases). V lost 4 bases and J lost 0, with 14 bases in between. The germline V gene has CDR1 SGHRS and CDR2 YFSETQ. The CDR3 runs 17 residues.

Note on this clonotype: A much larger clone lies one base from this, so it may be a read error. The rearrangement uses TRBV7-2 and TRBJ2-7, with 8 nucleotides matching TRBD2. V trimming: 1 base; J trimming: 3 bases; junction bases outside the gene matches: 5. The germline V gene encodes CDR1 SGHTA and CDR2 FQGNSA. CDR3 length equals 15 residues. The CDR3 sequence: CTSSLDAGGFYEQYF. DNA for the CDR3: TGTACCAGCAGCTTAGATGCGGGGGGATTCTACGAGCAGTACTTC.

Many counts were recorded for this clonotype. This chain uses TRBV7-8 with TRBJ2-7, with D uncertain. This CDR3 region has 14 residues. From germline, CDR1 is SGHVS and CDR2 FQNEAQ. Trimming left V 1 base short and J 0 bases short, with 7 bases between. CDR3 DNA: TGTGCCAGCAGCTTAGTTGAAACCTCCTACGAGCAGTACTTC. Protein product: CASSLVETSYEQYF.